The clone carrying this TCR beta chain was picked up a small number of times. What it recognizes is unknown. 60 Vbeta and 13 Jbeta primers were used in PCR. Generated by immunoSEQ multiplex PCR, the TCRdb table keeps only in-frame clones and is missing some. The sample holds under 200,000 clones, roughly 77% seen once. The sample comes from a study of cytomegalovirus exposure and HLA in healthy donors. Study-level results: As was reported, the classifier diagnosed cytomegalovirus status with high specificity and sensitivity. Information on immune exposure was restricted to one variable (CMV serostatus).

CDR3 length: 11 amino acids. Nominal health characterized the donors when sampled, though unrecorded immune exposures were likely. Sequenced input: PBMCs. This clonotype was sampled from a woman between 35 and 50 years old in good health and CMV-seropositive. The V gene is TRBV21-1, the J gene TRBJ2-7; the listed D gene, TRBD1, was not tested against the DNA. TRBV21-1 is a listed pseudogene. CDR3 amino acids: CAVTRPYEQYF. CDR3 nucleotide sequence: TGTGCTGTGACAAGGCCCTACGAGCAGTACTTC.